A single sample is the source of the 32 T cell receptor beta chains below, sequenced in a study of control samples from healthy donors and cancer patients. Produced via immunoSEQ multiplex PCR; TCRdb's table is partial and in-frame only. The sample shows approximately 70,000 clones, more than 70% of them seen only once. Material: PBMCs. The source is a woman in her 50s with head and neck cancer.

In DNA, the CDR3 is TGTGCCAGCAGTTTACCCAGGACTCGGGCAGGAACCCAGTACTTC. Protein product: CASSLPRTRAGTQYF. This sequence joins TRBV28 and TRBJ2-5; tentatively, D is TRBD2 (5 bases). CDR1 and CDR2 from the germline V gene are MDHEN and SYDVKM. V was cut by 2 bases and J by 8 bases, with 18 bases left in between. The CDR3 is 15 amino acids.

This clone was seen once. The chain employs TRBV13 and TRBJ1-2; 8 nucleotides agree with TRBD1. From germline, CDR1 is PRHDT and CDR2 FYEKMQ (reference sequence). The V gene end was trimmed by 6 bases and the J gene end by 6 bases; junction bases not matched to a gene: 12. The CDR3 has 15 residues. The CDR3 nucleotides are TGTGCCAGCAGGTTAAACCGGGACAGGCTAAATGGCTACACCTTC. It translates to CASRLNRDRLNGYTF.

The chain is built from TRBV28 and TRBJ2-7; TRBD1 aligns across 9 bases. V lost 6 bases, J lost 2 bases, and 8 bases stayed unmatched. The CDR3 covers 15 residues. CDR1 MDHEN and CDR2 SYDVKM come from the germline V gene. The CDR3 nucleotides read TGTGCCAGCAGGAGACCGGGACAGGGCACCTACGAGCAGTACTTC. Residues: CASRRPGQGTYEQYF.

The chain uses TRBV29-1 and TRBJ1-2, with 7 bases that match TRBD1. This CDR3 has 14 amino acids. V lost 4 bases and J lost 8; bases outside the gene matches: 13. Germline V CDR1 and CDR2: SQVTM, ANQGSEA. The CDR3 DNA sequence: TGCAGCGTTGGGGAAGACAGGGTGATAGGAGGCTACACCTTC. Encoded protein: CSVGEDRVIGGYTF.

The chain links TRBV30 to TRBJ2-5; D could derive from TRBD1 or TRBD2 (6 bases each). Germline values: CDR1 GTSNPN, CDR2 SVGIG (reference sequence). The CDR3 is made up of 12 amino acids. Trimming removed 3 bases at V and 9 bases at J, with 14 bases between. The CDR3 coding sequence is TGTGCCTGGAGGGGGGGCTCGGGACCCCAGTACTTC. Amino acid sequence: CAWRGGSGPQYF.

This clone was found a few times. The CDR3 here is CASSATSSGGTGELFF. The CDR3, as DNA: TGTGCCAGCAGCGCGACTAGCTCGGGCGGCACCGGGGAGCTGTTTTTT. The chain couples TRBV9 to TRBJ2-2; 7 bases are shared with TRBD2. The V segment lost 3 bases and the J segment 4 bases; nucleotides outside the gene matches: 9. Germline V gene lookup returns CDR1 SGDLS and CDR2 YYNGEE. The CDR3 has 16 amino acids.

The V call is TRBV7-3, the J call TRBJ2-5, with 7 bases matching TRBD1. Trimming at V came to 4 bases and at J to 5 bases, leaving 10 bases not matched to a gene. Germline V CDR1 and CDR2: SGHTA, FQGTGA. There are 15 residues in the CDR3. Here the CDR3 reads CASSSRTGSGETQYF. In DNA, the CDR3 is TGTGCCAGCAGCTCTCGGACAGGTTCGGGGGAGACCCAGTACTTC.

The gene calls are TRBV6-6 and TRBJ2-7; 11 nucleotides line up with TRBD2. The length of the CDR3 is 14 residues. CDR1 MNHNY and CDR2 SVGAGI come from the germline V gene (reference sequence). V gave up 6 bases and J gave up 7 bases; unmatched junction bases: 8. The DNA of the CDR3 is TGTGCCAGCAGCCCTAGCGGGGGGCCGTATGAGCAGTACTTC. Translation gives CASSPSGGPYEQYF.

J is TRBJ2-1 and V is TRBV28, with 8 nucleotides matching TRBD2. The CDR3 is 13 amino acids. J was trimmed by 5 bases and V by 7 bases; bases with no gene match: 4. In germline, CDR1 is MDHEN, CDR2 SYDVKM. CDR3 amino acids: CASKNSGDNEQFF. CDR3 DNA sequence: TGTGCCAGCAAAAATAGCGGGGACAATGAGCAGTTCTTC. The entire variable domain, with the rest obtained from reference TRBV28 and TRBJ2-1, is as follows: DVKVTQSSRYLVKRTGEKVFLECVQDMDHENMFWYRQDPGLGLRLIYFSYDVKMKEKGDIPEGYSVSREKKERFSLILESASTNQTSMYLCASKNSGDNEQFFGPGTRLTVL.

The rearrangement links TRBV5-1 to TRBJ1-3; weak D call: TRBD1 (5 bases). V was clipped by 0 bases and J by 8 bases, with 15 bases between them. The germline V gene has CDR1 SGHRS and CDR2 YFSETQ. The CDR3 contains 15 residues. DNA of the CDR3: TGCGCCAGCAGCTTGGCCCAGTCCCGAGGGGACACCATATATTTT. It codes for CASSLAQSRGDTIYF.

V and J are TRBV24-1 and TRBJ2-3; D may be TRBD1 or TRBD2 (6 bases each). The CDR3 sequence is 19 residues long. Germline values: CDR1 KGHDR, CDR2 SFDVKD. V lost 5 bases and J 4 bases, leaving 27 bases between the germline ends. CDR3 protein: CATSGGAVFPPSSADTQYF. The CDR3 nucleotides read TGTGCCACCAGTGGGGGGGCAGTGTTCCCTCCATCGAGTGCAGATACGCAGTATTTT.

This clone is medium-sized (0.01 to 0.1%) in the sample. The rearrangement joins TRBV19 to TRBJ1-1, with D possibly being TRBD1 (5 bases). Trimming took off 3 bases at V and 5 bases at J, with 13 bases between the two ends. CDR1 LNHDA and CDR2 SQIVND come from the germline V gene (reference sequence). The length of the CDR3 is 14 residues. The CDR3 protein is CASSINGGRTEAFF. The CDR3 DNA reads TGTGCCAGTAGTATTAATGGGGGAAGGACTGAAGCTTTCTTT.

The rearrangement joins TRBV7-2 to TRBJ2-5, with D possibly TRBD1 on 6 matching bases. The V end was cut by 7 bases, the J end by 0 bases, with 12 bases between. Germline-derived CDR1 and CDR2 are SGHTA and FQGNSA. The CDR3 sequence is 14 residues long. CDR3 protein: CASNPRGYQETQYF. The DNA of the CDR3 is TGTGCCAGCAATCCGAGGGGGTACCAAGAGACCCAGTACTTC.

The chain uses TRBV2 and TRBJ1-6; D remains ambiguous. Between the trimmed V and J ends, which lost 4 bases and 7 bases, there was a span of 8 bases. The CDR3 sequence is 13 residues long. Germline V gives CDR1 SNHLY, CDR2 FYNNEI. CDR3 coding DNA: TGTGCCAGCAGTGTAGGGCAGAATTCACCCCTCCACTTT. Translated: CASSVGQNSPLHF.

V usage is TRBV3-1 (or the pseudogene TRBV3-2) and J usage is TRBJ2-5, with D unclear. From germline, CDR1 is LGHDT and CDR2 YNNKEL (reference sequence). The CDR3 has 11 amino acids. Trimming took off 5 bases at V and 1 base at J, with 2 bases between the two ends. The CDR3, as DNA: TGTGCCAGCAGCGCCCAAGAGACCCAGTACTTC. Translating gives CASSAQETQYF.

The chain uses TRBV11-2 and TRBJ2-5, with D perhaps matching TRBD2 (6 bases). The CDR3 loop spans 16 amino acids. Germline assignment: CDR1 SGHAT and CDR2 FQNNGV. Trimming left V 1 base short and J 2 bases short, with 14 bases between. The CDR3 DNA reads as TGTGCCAGCAGCTTAGGGGCCTTAGCGGCACAAGAGACCCAGTACTTC. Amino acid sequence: CASSLGALAAQETQYF.

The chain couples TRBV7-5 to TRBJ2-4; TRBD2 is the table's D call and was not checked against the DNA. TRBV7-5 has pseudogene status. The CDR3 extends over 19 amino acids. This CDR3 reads CVRSLDGGALDRAKNIQYF. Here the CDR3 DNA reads TGTGTCAGAAGCTTAGACGGGGGGGCCCTTGATCGAGCCAAAAACATTCAGTACTTC.

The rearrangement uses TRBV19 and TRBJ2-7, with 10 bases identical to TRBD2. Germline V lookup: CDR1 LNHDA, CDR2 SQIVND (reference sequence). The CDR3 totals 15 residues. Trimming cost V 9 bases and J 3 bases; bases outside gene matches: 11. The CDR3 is CASSLQSGGGYEQYF. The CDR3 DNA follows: TGTGCCAGCAGCCTCCAAAGCGGGGGGGGCTACGAGCAGTACTTC. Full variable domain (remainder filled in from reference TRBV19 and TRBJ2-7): DGGITQSPKYLFRKEGQNVTLSCEQNLNHDAMYWYRQDPGQGLRLIYYSQIVNDFQKGDIAEGYSVSREKKESFPLTVTSAQKNPTAFYLCASSLQSGGGYEQYFGPGTRLTVT.

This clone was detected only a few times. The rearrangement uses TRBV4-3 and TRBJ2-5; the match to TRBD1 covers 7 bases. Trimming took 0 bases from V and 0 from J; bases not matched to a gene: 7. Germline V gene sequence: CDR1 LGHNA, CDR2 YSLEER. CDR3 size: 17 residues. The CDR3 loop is CASSQDSGTANQETQYF. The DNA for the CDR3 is TGCGCCAGCAGCCAAGATTCAGGGACAGCGAACCAAGAGACCCAGTACTTC.

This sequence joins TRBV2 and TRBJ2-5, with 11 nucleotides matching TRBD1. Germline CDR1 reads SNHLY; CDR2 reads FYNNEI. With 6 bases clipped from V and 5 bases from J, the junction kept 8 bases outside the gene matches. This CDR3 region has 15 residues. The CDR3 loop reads CASRQDRGLYETQYF. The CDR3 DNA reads TGTGCCAGCAGACAGGACAGGGGGCTTTACGAGACCCAGTACTTC.

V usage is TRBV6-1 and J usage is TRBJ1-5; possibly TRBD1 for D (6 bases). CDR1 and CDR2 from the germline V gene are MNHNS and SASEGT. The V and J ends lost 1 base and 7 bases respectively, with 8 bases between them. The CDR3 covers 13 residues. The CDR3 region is CASSEGTAQPQHF. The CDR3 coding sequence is TGTGCCAGCAGTGAAGGGACAGCCCAGCCCCAGCATTTT.

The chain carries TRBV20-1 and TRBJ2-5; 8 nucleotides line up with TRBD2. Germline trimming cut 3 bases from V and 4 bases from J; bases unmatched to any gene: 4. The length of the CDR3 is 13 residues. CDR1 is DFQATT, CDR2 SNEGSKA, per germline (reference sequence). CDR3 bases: TGCAGTGCTAGTCCCAGCGGGGGAGAGACCCAGTACTTC. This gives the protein CSASPSGGETQYF.

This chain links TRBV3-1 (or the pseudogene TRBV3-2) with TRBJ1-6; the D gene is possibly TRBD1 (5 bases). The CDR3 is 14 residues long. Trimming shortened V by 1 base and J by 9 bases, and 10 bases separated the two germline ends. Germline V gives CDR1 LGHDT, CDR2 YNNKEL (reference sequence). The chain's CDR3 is CASSQVEGSSPLHF. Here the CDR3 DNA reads TGTGCCAGCAGCCAAGTTGAGGGGAGTTCACCCCTCCACTTT.

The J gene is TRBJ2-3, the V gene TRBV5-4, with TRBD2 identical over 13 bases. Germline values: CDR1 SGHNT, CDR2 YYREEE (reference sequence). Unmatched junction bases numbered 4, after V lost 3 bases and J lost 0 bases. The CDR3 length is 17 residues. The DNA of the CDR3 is TGTGCCAGCAGCTGGGGACTAGCGGGGAGAAGCACAGATACGCAGTATTTT. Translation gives CASSWGLAGRSTDTQYF.

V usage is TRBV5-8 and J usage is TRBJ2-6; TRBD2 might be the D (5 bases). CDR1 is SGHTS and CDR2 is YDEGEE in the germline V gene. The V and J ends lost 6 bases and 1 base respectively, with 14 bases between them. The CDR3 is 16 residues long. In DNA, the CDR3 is TGTGCCAGCACCCCGAGGAGGCCATCTGGGGCCAACGTCCTGACTTTC. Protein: CASTPRRPSGANVLTF. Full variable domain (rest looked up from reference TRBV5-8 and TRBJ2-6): EAGVTQSPTHLIKTRGQQATLRCSPISGHTSVYWYQQALGLGLQFLLWYDEGEERNRGNFPPRFSGRQFPNYSSELNVNALELEDSALYLCASTPRRPSGANVLTFGAGSRLTVL.

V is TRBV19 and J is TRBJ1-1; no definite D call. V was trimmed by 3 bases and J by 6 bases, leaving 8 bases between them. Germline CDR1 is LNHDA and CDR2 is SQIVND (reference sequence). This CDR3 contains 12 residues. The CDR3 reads CASSIQGAEAFF. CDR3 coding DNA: TGTGCCAGTAGTATTCAAGGCGCTGAAGCTTTCTTT.

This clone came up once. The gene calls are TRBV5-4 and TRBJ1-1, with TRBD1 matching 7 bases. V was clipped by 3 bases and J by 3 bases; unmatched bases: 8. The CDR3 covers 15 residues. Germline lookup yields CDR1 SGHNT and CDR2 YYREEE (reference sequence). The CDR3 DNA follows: TGTGCCAGCAGCTCGCAAGGGGGCGCGGACACTGAAGCTTTCTTT. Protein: CASSSQGGADTEAFF.

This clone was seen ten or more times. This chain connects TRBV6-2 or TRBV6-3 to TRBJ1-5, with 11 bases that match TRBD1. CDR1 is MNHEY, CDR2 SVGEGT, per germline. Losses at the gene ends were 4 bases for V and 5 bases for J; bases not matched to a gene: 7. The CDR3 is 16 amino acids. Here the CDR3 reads CASSLEGQGGYQPQHF. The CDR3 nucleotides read TGTGCCAGCAGTTTGGAGGGACAGGGGGGATATCAGCCCCAGCATTTT.

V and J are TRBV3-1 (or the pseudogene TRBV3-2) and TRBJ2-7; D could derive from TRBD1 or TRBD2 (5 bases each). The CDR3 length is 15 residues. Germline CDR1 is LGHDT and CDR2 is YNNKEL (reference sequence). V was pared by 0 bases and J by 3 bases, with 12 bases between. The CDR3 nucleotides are TGTGCCAGCAGCCAAGATCCCCGGGGCGTCTACGAGCAGTACTTC. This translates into CASSQDPRGVYEQYF.

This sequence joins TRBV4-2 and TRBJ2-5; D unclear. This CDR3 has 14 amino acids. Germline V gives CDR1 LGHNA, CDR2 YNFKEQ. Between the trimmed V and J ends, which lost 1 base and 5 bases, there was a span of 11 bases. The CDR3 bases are TGTGCCAGCAGCCAAGCCCTGAATAGTGAGACCCAGTACTTC. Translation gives CASSQALNSETQYF.

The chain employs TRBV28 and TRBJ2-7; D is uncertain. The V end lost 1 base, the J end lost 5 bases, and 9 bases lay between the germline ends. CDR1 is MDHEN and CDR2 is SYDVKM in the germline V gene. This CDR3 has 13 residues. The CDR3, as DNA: TGTGCCAGCAGTTTATCCCAGAGTAACGAGCAGTACTTC. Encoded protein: CASSLSQSNEQYF.

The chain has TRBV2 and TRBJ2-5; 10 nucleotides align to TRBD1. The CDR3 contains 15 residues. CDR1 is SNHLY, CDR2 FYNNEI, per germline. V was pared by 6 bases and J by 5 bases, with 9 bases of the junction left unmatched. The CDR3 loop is CASSPRRTGGETQYF. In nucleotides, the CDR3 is TGTGCCAGCAGCCCCCGAAGGACAGGGGGTGAGACCCAGTACTTC.